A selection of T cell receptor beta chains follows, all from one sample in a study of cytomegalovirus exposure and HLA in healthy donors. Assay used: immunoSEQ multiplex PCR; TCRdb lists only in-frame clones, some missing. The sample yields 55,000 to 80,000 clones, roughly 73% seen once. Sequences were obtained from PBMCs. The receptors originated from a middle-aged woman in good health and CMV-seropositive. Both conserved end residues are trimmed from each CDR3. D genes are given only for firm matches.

ASSDERRREGGTQY,TRBD2,TRBV28,14
ASSLVPGLSFYEQY,TRBD2,TRBV5-8,14
ASSLVGATEAF,.,TRBV5-4,11
SSSESGGKVGTEAF,TRBD1,TRBV7-9,14
ASSALQGDEQF,TRBD1,TRBV9,11
ASRYSYEQY,.,TRBV2,9
ASSLYSGGVIEQF,TRBD2,TRBV7-9,13
ASSAPLSTGELF,.,TRBV27,12
AISESKGVGNQPQH,.,TRBV10-3,14
ASSRNRDYSNQPQH,.,TRBV19,14
ASSLGGVRNQPQH,.,TRBV5-1,13
ASSLFRESPLH,.,TRBV27,11
ASSYGTSGYEQY,TRBD2,TRBV6-5,12
ASLQGNTGELF,.,TRBV5-5,11
ASSTRTGLGFMNTEAF,TRBD1,TRBV19,16
ASTLSRAGPPYEQY,.,TRBV6-6,14
ASSLYGDQPQH,.,TRBV5-6,11
ASSLAPGSDTQY,.,TRBV5-1,12
ASSLAGEGGQPQH,.,TRBV5-1,13
ASSLRPEEAF,.,TRBV4-1,10
ASSPSSGTSAREQY,.,TRBV28,14
ASSPQRGQNTEAF,.,TRBV18,13
ASSVDSAYEQY,.,TRBV2,11
ASSPRGGLSYEQY,TRBD2,TRBV9,13
ASSAQRDRGYGYT,.,TRBV19,13
ASSLHRGDSNQPQH,TRBD1,TRBV5-8,14
ASSTTAMNTEAF,.,TRBV5-5,12
ASSDGGGREQF,.,TRBV2,11
ASSSGEQF,.,TRBV5-1,8
ASSLDRSGYNEQF,TRBD1,TRBV6-6,13
ASVGQAGGGYT,TRBD1,TRBV12-5,11
ATSSYGGTDTQY,TRBD2,TRBV15,12
ASSYAALGQPQH,.,TRBV6-6,12
ASSRQGQETQY,TRBD1,TRBV27,11
ASSLFSAGGIY,TRBD2,TRBV2,11
ASSLGTGGTDTQY,TRBD1,TRBV5-1,13
ASSLGSSGTEAF,.,TRBV7-9,12